This entry lists 27 T cell receptor beta chains sequenced from one sample in a study of CD8 T cells in Susac syndrome. RNA was extracted with the RNeasy kit, and a quantity of roughly 0.5 to 1 ug was reverse transcribed using random hexamers. One entry per CDR3 protein results from TCRdb running MiXCR on the immunoSEQ multiplex PCR reads. The table lists 150,000 to 200,000 distinct CDR3 sequences, approximately 93% of them singletons. The sequenced sample consisted of CD4+ T cells from PBMCs. Receptor source: a human donor with multiple sclerosis.

V gene TRBV18 combines with J gene TRBJ1-1; D ambiguous. Deletions cut 2 bases from V and 13 bases from J, with 17 bases between. CDR1 and CDR2 (germline): KGHSH, LQKENI. The length of the CDR3 is 13 residues. In DNA, the CDR3 is TGTGCCAGCTCACCAGGGAGAAGGGAAGTCGGTTTCTTT. It translates to CASSPGRREVGFF.

The rearrangement links TRBV18 to TRBJ2-3; D is undetermined. Trimming shortened V by 3 bases and J by 1 base, and 8 bases separated the two germline ends. Germline-derived CDR1 and CDR2 are KGHSH and LQKENI. CDR3 length: 14 residues. The chain's CDR3 is CASSPTDGTDTQYF. Written as DNA, the CDR3 is TGTGCCAGCTCACCCACGGACGGCACAGATACGCAGTATTTT.

The rearrangement uses TRBV28 and TRBJ2-1; D gene uncertain. Trimming left V 5 bases short and J 12 bases short, with 17 bases between. CDR1 and CDR2 (germline): MDHEN, SYDVKM. This CDR3 is 13 amino acids long. Here the CDR3 reads CASSPHFANMQFF. For the CDR3, the DNA is TGTGCCAGCAGTCCCCACTTCGCAAACATGCAGTTCTTC. Complete variable domain (other parts from reference TRBV28 and TRBJ2-1): DVKVTQSSRYLVKRTGEKVFLECVQDMDHENMFWYRQDPGLGLRLIYFSYDVKMKEKGDIPEGYSVSREKKERFSLILESASTNQTSMYLCASSPHFANMQFFGPGTRLTVL.

This chain connects TRBV20-1 to TRBJ2-7, with D possibly TRBD2 on 7 matching bases. The CDR3 is 12 residues long. CDR1 is DFQATT, CDR2 SNEGSKA, per germline (reference sequence). The V and J ends lost 3 bases and 5 bases respectively, with 11 bases between them. The CDR3, as DNA: TGCAGTGCTAGTAGGGGGGGCAACGAGCAGTACTTC. Translated, it gives CSASRGGNEQYF.

The chain combines TRBV27 with TRBJ2-7, with 8 positions matching TRBD1. Germline-derived CDR1 and CDR2 are MNHEY and SMNVEV (reference sequence). V gave up 5 bases and J gave up 3 bases; unmatched junction bases: 6. This CDR3 region has 14 residues. CDR3 amino acids: CASSAPGQVYEQYF. The CDR3 DNA follows: TGTGCCAGCAGTGCCCCGGGACAGGTCTACGAGCAGTACTTC.

This rearrangement joins TRBV10-3 to TRBJ1-5; D unresolved. Germline V gives CDR1 ENHRY, CDR2 SYGVKD. The CDR3 consists of 14 residues. Trimming took off 4 bases at V and 3 bases at J, with 10 bases between the two ends. Here the CDR3 reads CAISALQNNQPQHF. As DNA, the CDR3 is TGTGCCATCAGTGCTCTACAGAACAATCAGCCCCAGCATTTT.

DNA for the CDR3: TGTGCCAGCAGCGGGGGACTTTACAATGAGCAGTTCTTC. This sequence encodes CASSGGLYNEQFF. The V call is TRBV9, the J call TRBJ2-1, with D maybe TRBD2 (6 bases). This CDR3 contains 13 residues. The V end lost 3 bases, the J end lost 4 bases, and 8 bases lay between the germline ends. Per the germline V gene, CDR1 is SGDLS and CDR2 is YYNGEE.

The chain joins TRBV3-1 to TRBJ2-5; D possibly corresponds to TRBD2 (5 bases). V gave up 1 base and J gave up 5 bases, with 14 bases separating them. The CDR3 runs to 15 residues. The germline V gene encodes CDR1 LGHDT and CDR2 YNNKEL (reference sequence). This CDR3 reads CASSQGARAEETQYF. CDR3 nucleotides: TGTGCCAGCAGCCAAGGGGCTAGAGCGGAGGAGACCCAGTACTTC.

The V call is TRBV4-3, the J call TRBJ2-3, with 8 bases lining up with TRBD2. The CDR3 contains 15 residues. J was trimmed by 3 bases and V by 2 bases; bases with no gene match: 4. Germline V CDR1 and CDR2: LGHNA, YSLEER. This CDR3 reads CASSQTRLATDTQYF. The CDR3 DNA sequence: TGCGCCAGCAGCCAAACACGACTAGCGACAGATACGCAGTATTTT.

The rearrangement uses TRBV28 and TRBJ2-7, with no clear D. CDR3 length: 11 residues. Germline V lookup: CDR1 MDHEN, CDR2 SYDVKM. V lost 3 bases, J lost 6 bases, and 6 bases lay in between. CDR3 region: CASSFRREQYF. DNA of the CDR3: TGTGCCAGCAGTTTCCGGCGCGAGCAGTACTTC. The full variable domain, with the rest looked up from reference TRBV28 and TRBJ2-7, is DVKVTQSSRYLVKRTGEKVFLECVQDMDHENMFWYRQDPGLGLRLIYFSYDVKMKEKGDIPEGYSVSREKKERFSLILESASTNQTSMYLCASSFRREQYFGPGTRLTVT.

V is TRBV20-1 and J is TRBJ2-7, with D maybe TRBD2 (6 bases). CDR1 DFQATT and CDR2 SNEGSKA come from the germline V gene (reference sequence). This CDR3 spans 14 amino acids. Trimming shortened V by 3 bases and J by 6 bases, and 18 bases separated the two germline ends. This CDR3 reads CSASGAGRASEQYF. Here the CDR3 DNA reads TGCAGTGCTAGTGGAGCGGGCAGAGCCTCCGAGCAGTACTTC.

This sequence joins TRBV3-1 and TRBJ2-7; tentatively, D is TRBD2 (5 bases). Trimming pared 1 base from V and 4 bases from J, leaving 14 bases between. Germline assignment: CDR1 LGHDT and CDR2 YNNKEL (reference sequence). The CDR3 is 15 residues long. The CDR3 spells CASSQVVTGSYEQYF. DNA of the CDR3: TGTGCCAGCAGCCAAGTGGTAACGGGGTCATACGAGCAGTACTTC.

This chain links TRBV18 with TRBJ2-2; the match to TRBD2 covers 8 bases. In germline, CDR1 is KGHSH, CDR2 LQKENI. V dropped 2 bases and J dropped 1; count of bases not matched to a gene: 0. This CDR3 is built from 15 residues. CDR3 DNA sequence: TGTGCCAGCTCACCAACTAGCGGGAACACCGGGGAGCTGTTTTTT. Its translation: CASSPTSGNTGELFF. Filled out from reference TRBV18 and TRBJ2-2, the complete variable domain reads NAGVMQNPRHLVRRRGQEARLRCSPMKGHSHVYWYRQLPEEGLKFMVYLQKENIIDESGMPKERFSAEFPKEGPSILRIQQVVRGDSAAYFCASSPTSGNTGELFFGEGSRLTVL.

V usage is TRBV4-2 and J usage is TRBJ2-7; D possibly corresponds to TRBD1 (6 bases). Germline-derived CDR1 and CDR2 are LGHNA and YNFKEQ. CDR3 length: 15 residues. Trimming pared 4 bases from V and 3 bases from J, leaving 16 bases between. CDR3 nucleotide sequence: TGTGCCAGCAGCCCCGAGGGGGAGACCGGCTACGAGCAGTACTTC. The encoded protein is CASSPEGETGYEQYF.

A single count supports this clonotype. The chain combines TRBV4-1 with TRBJ2-5; D gene unclear. Trimming cost V 1 base and J 4 bases, with 7 bases left between them. Germline V gene lookup returns CDR1 MGHRA and CDR2 YSYEKL. The CDR3 is 13 amino acids. The CDR3 reads CASSQVEGETQYF. The CDR3, as DNA: TGCGCCAGCAGCCAAGTTGAAGGAGAGACCCAGTACTTC.

The chain recombines TRBV7-2 with TRBJ2-2, with D unresolved. The CDR3 sequence is 17 residues long. Germline CDR1 and CDR2: SGHTA and FQGNSA. V was cut by 7 bases and J by 1 base, with 19 bases left in between. The CDR3 region is CASTHVHGPENTGELFF. The CDR3 region has the DNA TGTGCCAGCACCCACGTCCACGGGCCGGAGAACACCGGGGAGCTGTTTTTT.

V is TRBV3-1 and J is TRBJ1-1, with D possibly being TRBD1 (6 bases). CDR1 and CDR2 from the germline V gene are LGHDT and YNNKEL (reference sequence). The CDR3 loop spans 16 amino acids. Trimming shortened V by 1 base and J by 1 base, and 13 bases separated the two germline ends. The CDR3 reads CASSQGGGITNTEAFF. CDR3 in DNA: TGTGCCAGCAGCCAAGGAGGGGGGATAACGAACACTGAAGCTTTCTTT. Full variable domain (outside the CDR3, taken from reference TRBV3-1 and TRBJ1-1): DTAVSQTPKYLVTQMGNDKSIKCEQNLGHDTMYWYKQDSKKFLKIMFSYNNKELIINETVPNRFSPKSPDKAHLNLHINSLELGDSAVYFCASSQGGGITNTEAFFGQGTRLTVV.

J is TRBJ2-1 and V is TRBV30; 8 bases align to TRBD2. V shed 5 bases and J 8 bases; nucleotides not matched to a gene: 14. The length of the CDR3 is 15 residues. CDR1 GTSNPN and CDR2 SVGIG come from the germline V gene (reference sequence). The CDR3 region has the DNA TGTGCCTGGGGTCGGGAGGGGCCTCCAAGGTATGAGCAGTTCTTC. Encoded protein: CAWGREGPPRYEQFF.

This clonotype was picked up a small number of times. This chain joins TRBV20-1 and TRBJ1-2; 7 bases are a match to TRBD1. With 0 bases clipped from V and 4 bases from J, the junction kept 5 bases outside the gene matches. This CDR3 region has 14 residues. Germline V gives CDR1 DFQATT, CDR2 SNEGSKA (reference sequence). The CDR3 loop reads CSAREGTVSYGYTF. CDR3 DNA: TGCAGTGCTAGAGAGGGGACAGTTTCCTATGGCTACACCTTC.

The rearrangement joins TRBV7-9 to TRBJ1-1; no definite D call. The V end was cut by 5 bases, the J end by 1 base, with 11 bases between. The CDR3 runs 14 residues. Germline V gene sequence: CDR1 SEHNR, CDR2 FQNEAQ (reference sequence). CDR3 region: CASSKGGRNTEAFF. The CDR3 bases are TGTGCCAGCAGCAAGGGCGGGCGGAACACTGAAGCTTTCTTT.

The chain is built from TRBV30 and TRBJ2-7; the match to TRBD2 covers 8 bases. The CDR3 length is 15 residues. Germline lookup yields CDR1 GTSNPN and CDR2 SVGIG (reference sequence). Trimming cost V 2 bases and J 0 bases; bases outside gene matches: 6. The CDR3 sequence: CAWSSLAVFSYEQYF. Written as DNA, the CDR3 is TGTGCCTGGAGTTCACTAGCGGTTTTCTCCTACGAGCAGTACTTC. The variable domain in full, with the rest retrieved from reference TRBV30 and TRBJ2-7, is SQTIHQWPATLVQPVGSPLSLECTVEGTSNPNLYWYRQAAGRGLQLLFYSVGIGQISSEVPQNLSASRPQDRQFILSSKKLLLSDSGFYLCAWSSLAVFSYEQYFGPGTRLTVT.

The genes are TRBV6-2 or TRBV6-3 and TRBJ2-5; D might be TRBD2 (5 bases). Germline-derived CDR1 and CDR2 are MNHEY and SVGEGT. The V and J ends lost 3 bases and 2 bases respectively, with 13 bases between them. This CDR3 has 15 amino acids. The CDR3: CASSYLRAGQETQYF. DNA for the CDR3: TGTGCCAGCAGTTATCTGAGGGCCGGGCAAGAGACCCAGTACTTC.

As for this clonotype: A read error may account for a junction end that differs from germline. V usage is TRBV5-1 and J usage is TRBJ1-1, with TRBD1 as a possible D gene (6 bases). Germline CDR1 is SGHRS and CDR2 is YFSETQ. This CDR3 is built from 14 residues. For the CDR3, the DNA is TGCGCCAGCACCTTGGACAGCGTGAACACTGAAGCTTTCTTT. It is translated as CASTLDSVNTEAFF.

The chain carries TRBV12-3 or TRBV12-4 and TRBJ2-3; 8 bases line up with TRBD1. The CDR3 is 14 residues long. The junction had 5 bases not matched to a gene; V was cut back by 6 bases and J by 3 bases. In nucleotides, the CDR3 is TGTGCCAGCAGCGGACAGGGTCAGACAGATACGCAGTATTTT. Its translation: CASSGQGQTDTQYF.

This chain joins TRBV29-1 and TRBJ1-2; D unclear. CDR3 length: 12 residues. V dropped 1 base and J dropped 2 bases, with 5 bases sitting between them. Germline CDR1 is SQVTM and CDR2 is ANQGSEA. The CDR3 bases are TGCAGCGTTGAAGGGCAGAACTATGGCTACACCTTC. Protein sequence: CSVEGQNYGYTF.

The chain links TRBV28 to TRBJ2-1; D not certain. V lost 3 bases, J lost 0 bases, and 9 bases lay in between. There are 15 residues in the CDR3. The V gene's germline CDR1 is MDHEN and CDR2 SYDVKM. The CDR3 loop reads CASSFGGLSYNEQFF. As DNA, the CDR3 is TGTGCCAGCAGTTTTGGCGGCCTCTCCTACAATGAGCAGTTCTTC.

This clonotype was seen only once. Relative to the germline gene, one junction end is altered; a read error may explain this. This chain uses TRBV5-1 with TRBJ2-6, with D tentatively TRBD1 (5 bases). The CDR3 contains 14 residues. Looked up from germline, CDR1 is SGHRS and CDR2 is YFSETQ. CDR3 loop: CASSLWSGANVLIF. CDR3 nucleotide sequence: TGCGCCAGCAGCTTGTGGTCTGGGGCCAACGTCCTGATTTTC.